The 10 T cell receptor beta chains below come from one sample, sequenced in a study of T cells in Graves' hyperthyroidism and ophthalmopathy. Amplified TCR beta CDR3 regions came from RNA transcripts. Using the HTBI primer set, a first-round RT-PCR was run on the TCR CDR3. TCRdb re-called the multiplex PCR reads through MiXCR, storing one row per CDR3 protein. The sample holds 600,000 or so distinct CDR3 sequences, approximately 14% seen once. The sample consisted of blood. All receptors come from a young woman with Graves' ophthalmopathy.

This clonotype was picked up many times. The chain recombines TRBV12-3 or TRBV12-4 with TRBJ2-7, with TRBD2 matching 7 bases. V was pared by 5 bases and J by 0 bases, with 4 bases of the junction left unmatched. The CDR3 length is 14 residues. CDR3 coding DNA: TGTGCCAGCAGTCGGGGGGTGGTCTCCTACGAGCAGTACTTC. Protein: CASSRGVVSYEQYF.

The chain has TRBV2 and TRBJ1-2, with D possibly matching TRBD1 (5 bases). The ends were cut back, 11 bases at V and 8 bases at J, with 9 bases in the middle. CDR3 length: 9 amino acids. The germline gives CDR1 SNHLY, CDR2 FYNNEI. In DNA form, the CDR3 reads TGTGCCGCCGAGGGGGGCTACACCTTC. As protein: CAAEGGYTF.

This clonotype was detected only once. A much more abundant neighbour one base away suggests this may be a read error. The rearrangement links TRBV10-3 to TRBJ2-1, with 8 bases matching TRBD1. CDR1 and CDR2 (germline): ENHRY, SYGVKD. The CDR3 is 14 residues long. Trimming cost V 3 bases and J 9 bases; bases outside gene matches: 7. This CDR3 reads CAISERTGLTEQFF. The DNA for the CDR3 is TGTGCCATCAGTGAAAGGACAGGGTTGACTGAGCAGTTCTTC.

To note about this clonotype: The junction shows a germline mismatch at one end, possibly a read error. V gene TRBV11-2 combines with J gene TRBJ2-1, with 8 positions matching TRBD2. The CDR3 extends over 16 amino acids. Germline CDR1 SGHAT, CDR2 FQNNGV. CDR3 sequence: CASSPRSPGGPYEQFF. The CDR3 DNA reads TGCGCCAGCAGCCCGAGGTCGCCGGGAGGGCCGTATGAGCAGTTCTTC.

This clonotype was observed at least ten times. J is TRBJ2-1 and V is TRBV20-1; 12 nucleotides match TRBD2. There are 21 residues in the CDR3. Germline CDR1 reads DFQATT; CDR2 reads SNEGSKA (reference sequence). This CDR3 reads CSGVGYQTGTSGPSSYNEQFF. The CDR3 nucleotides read TGCAGCGGAGTGGGATACCAGACCGGGACTAGCGGGCCGAGCTCCTACAATGAGCAGTTCTTC.

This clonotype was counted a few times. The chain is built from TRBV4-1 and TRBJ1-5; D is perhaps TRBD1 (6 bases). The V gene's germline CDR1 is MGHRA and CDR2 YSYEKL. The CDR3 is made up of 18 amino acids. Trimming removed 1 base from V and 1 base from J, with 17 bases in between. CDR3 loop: CASSQVNRGWDSNQPQHF. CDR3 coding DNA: TGCGCCAGCAGCCAAGTCAATAGGGGGTGGGACAGCAATCAGCCCCAGCATTTT.

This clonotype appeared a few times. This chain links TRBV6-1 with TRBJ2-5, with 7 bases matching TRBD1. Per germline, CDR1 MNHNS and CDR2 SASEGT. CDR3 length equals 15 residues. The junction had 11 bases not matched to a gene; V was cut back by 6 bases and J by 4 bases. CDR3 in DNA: TGTGCCAGCAGCCAAATACAGGGGACGGCAGAGACCCAGTACTTC. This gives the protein CASSQIQGTAETQYF.

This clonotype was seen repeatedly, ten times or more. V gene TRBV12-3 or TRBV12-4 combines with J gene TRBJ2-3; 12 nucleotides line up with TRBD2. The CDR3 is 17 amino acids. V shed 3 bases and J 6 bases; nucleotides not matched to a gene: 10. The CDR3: CASSFAPGLAGIDTQYF. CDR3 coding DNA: TGTGCCAGCAGTTTTGCCCCGGGACTAGCGGGTATCGATACGCAGTATTTT.

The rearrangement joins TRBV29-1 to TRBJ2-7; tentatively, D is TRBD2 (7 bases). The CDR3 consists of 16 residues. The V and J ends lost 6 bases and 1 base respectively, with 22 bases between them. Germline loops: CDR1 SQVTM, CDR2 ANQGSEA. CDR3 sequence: CSVRGSAGAGSYEQYF. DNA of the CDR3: TGCAGCGTGAGGGGGTCGGCGGGAGCAGGGTCCTACGAGCAGTACTTC.

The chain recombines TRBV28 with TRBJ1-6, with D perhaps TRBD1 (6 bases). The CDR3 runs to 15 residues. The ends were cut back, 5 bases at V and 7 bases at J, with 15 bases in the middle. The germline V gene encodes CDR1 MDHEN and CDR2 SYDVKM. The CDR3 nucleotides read TGTGCCAGCAGTCGCGCAGGGGCCAAAAATTCACCCCTCCACTTT. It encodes CASSRAGAKNSPLHF.